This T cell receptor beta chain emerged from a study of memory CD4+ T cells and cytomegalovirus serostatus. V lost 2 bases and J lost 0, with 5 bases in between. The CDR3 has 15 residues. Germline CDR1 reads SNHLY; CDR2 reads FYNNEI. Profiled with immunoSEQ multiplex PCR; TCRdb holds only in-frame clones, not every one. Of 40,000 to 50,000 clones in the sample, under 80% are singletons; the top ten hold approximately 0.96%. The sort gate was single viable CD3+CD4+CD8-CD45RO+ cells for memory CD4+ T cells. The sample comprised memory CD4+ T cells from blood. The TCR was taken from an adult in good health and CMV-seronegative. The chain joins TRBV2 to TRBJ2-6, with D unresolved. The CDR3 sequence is CASSEPVSGANVLTF. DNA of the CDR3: TGTGCCAGCAGTGAACCCGTCTCTGGGGCCAACGTCCTGACTTTC.